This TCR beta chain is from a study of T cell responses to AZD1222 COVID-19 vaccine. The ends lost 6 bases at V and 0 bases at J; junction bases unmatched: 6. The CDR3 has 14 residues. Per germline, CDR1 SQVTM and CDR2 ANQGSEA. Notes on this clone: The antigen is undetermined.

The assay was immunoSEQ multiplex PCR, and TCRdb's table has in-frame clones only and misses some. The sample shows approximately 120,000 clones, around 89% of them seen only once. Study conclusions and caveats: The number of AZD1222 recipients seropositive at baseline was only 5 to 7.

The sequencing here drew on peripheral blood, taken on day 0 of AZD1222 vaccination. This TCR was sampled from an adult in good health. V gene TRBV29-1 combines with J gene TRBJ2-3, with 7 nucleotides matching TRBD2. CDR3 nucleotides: TGCAGCGTCGGGGGGATATCTAGCACAGATACGCAGTATTTT. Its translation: CSVGGISSTDTQYF.